This is a list of T cell receptor beta chains from one sample in a study of T cell repertoires in cytomegalovirus infection. TCRdb re-analysed the reads in MiXCR, keeping a single row per CDR3 protein. The data hold about 900,000 distinct CDR3 sequences, with roughly 30% observed a single time. No antigen is known for these receptors. Sequenced here: cultured CD8+ T cells from PBMCs, sampled from culture after CMV antigen stimulation. These receptors all come from a human donor in good health (CMV status not recorded). Some clones in this sample may be carry-over from other donors' samples. The CDR3 runs from the conserved cysteine through the conserved F or W. D genes are given only for firm matches. Expanded clones get a size class; other rows say once, few or many, or leave the size out.

length	J	V	size	D	CDR3	DNA
13	TRBJ1-1	TRBV7-8	many	NA	CASSLGSQGEAFF	TGTGCCAGCAGCTTAGGATCACAGGGTGAAGCTTTCTTT
14	TRBJ1-5	TRBV6-1	few	NA	CASSEWEEDQPQHF	TGTGCCAGCAGTGAGTGGGAGGAGGATCAGCCCCAGCATTTT
16	TRBJ1-1	TRBV6-2/TRBV6-3	many	NA	CASSLKWEKMNTEAFF	TGTGCCAGCAGTCTAAAGTGGGAGAAAATGAACACTGAAGCTTTCTTT
13	TRBJ1-1	TRBV9	NA	NA	CASSPGGVKDAFF	TGTGCCAGCAGCCCCGGAGGGGTGAAGGATGCTTTCTTT
17	TRBJ1-6	TRBV19	few	NA	CASSFLWTRSYNSPLHF	TGTGCCAGTAGTTTCTTATGGACACGCTCGTATAATTCACCCCTCCACTTT
15	TRBJ2-2	TRBV12-3/TRBV12-4	NA	NA	CASSPPVGHTGELFF	TGTGCCAGCAGTCCCCCAGTGGGGCACACCGGGGAGCTGTTTTTT
15	TRBJ2-3	TRBV28	few	NA	CASSEMVGETDTQYF	TGTGCCAGCAGCGAAATGGTAGGGGAAACAGATACGCAGTATTTT
11	TRBJ1-2	TRBV20-1	NA	NA	CSADDKKGYTF	TGCAGTGCTGACGACAAGAAAGGCTACACCTTC
14	TRBJ2-5	TRBV12-5	NA	NA	CASGLNRFQETQYF	TGTGCTAGTGGTTTGAACCGATTCCAAGAGACCCAGTACTTC
13	TRBJ2-3	TRBV12-3/TRBV12-4	NA	NA	CASSLGFLNTQYF	TGTGCCAGCAGTTTAGGGTTTTTAAATACGCAGTATTTT
13	TRBJ2-5	TRBV7-9	few	NA	CASSVGPQETQYF	TGTGCCAGCAGCGTTGGGCCTCAAGAGACCCAGTACTTC
17	TRBJ1-2	TRBV28	few	NA	CASSLLTNTGELYGYTF	TGTGCCAGCAGCCTATTAACCAACACCGGGGAGCTCTATGGCTACACCTTC
16	TRBJ2-4	TRBV7-8	many	NA	CASSLEGALAKNIQYF	TGTGCCAGCAGCTTAGAGGGAGCGTTAGCCAAAAACATTCAGTACTTC
17	TRBJ2-3	TRBV15	many	TRBD1	CATSRDGIQGVADTQYF	TGTGCCACCAGCAGAGATGGAATCCAGGGGGTTGCAGATACGCAGTATTTT
14	TRBJ1-3	TRBV20-1	NA	NA	CSARGPTSGNTIYF	TGCAGTGCTAGAGGACCGACCTCTGGAAACACCATATATTTT
19	TRBJ2-1	TRBV7-9	few	NA	CASSSGRASGPGRYNEQFF	TGTGCCAGCAGCTCTGGACGCGCGTCAGGCCCAGGACGGTACAATGAGCAGTTCTTC
15	TRBJ2-3	TRBV27	NA	TRBD1	CASSLRQGITDTQYF	TGTGCCAGCAGTCTCCGACAGGGGATCACAGATACGCAGTATTTT
12	TRBJ1-3	TRBV5-1	few	NA	CASSLGSHTIYF	TGCGCCAGCAGCTTGGGATCACACACCATATATTTT
13	TRBJ1-5	TRBV19	few	NA	CASSMNGGEPQHF	TGTGCCAGTAGTATGAACGGGGGGGAGCCCCAGCATTTT
13	TRBJ2-4	TRBV20-1	NA	TRBD2	CSARGQGGNIQYF	TGCAGTGCTAGAGGGCAGGGAGGGAACATTCAGTACTTC
14	TRBJ1-6	TRBV6-6	many	TRBD1	CASSLQGADSPLHF	TGTGCCAGCAGTTTACAGGGGGCAGATTCACCCCTCCACTTT
15	TRBJ2-7	TRBV5-8	NA	NA	CASSSGFRGGREQYF	TGTGCCAGCAGCTCTGGATTCAGGGGAGGACGCGAGCAGTACTTC
15	TRBJ1-1	TRBV20-1	once	TRBD1	CSASFGDSLNTEAFF	TGCAGTGCTAGCTTCGGGGACAGCCTGAACACTGAAGCTTTCTTT
15	TRBJ1-1	TRBV12-3/TRBV12-4	few	NA	CASSPPPGYHTEAFF	TGTGCCAGCAGTCCCCCCCCCGGGTATCACACTGAAGCTTTCTTT
15	TRBJ1-1	TRBV19	few	NA	CASSIKGHLYTEAFF	TGTGCCAGTAGTATTAAGGGACACCTTTACACTGAAGCTTTCTTT
16	TRBJ2-1	TRBV12-3/TRBV12-4	NA	TRBD2	CASSTWGGGQYNEQFF	TGTGCCAGCAGCACCTGGGGCGGGGGGCAATACAATGAGCAGTTCTTC
18	TRBJ2-4	TRBV24-1	few	TRBD2	CATSDNPPVGGAKNIQYF	TGTGCCACCAGTGATAATCCCCCTGTGGGGGGGGCCAAAAACATTCAGTACTTC
16	TRBJ2-7	TRBV20-1	few	TRBD2	CSAPGLAGGLSYEQYF	TGCAGTGCTCCTGGACTAGCGGGGGGACTCTCCTACGAGCAGTACTTC
18	TRBJ1-2	TRBV7-2	many	NA	CASSLYPTGLPANYGYTF	TGTGCCAGCAGCTTGTATCCGACCGGACTCCCAGCTAACTATGGCTACACCTTC
15	TRBJ2-5	TRBV7-2	few	TRBD2	CASSVSGGIQETQYF	TGTGCCAGCAGCGTGAGCGGGGGCATCCAAGAGACCCAGTACTTC
14	TRBJ1-2	TRBV6-5	NA	NA	CASRDSFPNYGYTF	TGTGCCAGCAGAGACAGTTTTCCTAACTATGGCTACACCTTC
14	TRBJ1-5	TRBV27	NA	NA	CASSKGPGNQPQHF	TGTGCCAGCAGTAAGGGCCCGGGCAATCAGCCCCAGCATTTT
15	TRBJ1-5	TRBV7-9	NA	TRBD1	CASSLGGGGRQPQHF	TGTGCCAGCAGCTTAGGGGGAGGGGGCCGGCAGCCCCAGCATTTT
15	TRBJ2-7	TRBV7-2	many	NA	CASSLGPSVNYEQYF	TGTGCCAGCAGCTTAGGGCCTAGCGTTAACTACGAGCAGTACTTC
14	TRBJ2-2	TRBV6-2/TRBV6-3	NA	NA	CASSLADFAGELFF	TGTGCCAGCAGTTTAGCAGATTTCGCCGGGGAGCTGTTTTTT
14	TRBJ1-5	TRBV27	few	TRBD1	CASSLQGENQPQHF	TGTGCCAGCAGTCTACAGGGGGAAAATCAGCCCCAGCATTTT
16	TRBJ1-3	TRBV3-1	NA	NA	CASSNTGRDSGNTIYF	TGTGCCAGCAGCAACACAGGACGGGACTCTGGAAACACCATATATTTT
16	TRBJ2-3	TRBV7-2	few	TRBD1	CASSLFGQGNADTQYF	TGTGCCAGCAGCTTATTCGGACAGGGGAATGCAGATACGCAGTATTTT
16	TRBJ1-2	TRBV27	few	NA	CASSKSSGMTNYGYTF	TGTGCCAGCAGTAAATCATCAGGGATGACTAACTATGGCTACACCTTC
15	TRBJ2-7	TRBV5-1	few	TRBD2	CASRISGAFSYEQYF	TGCGCCAGCAGAATCAGCGGGGCTTTTTCCTACGAGCAGTACTTC
16	TRBJ1-2	TRBV19	NA	NA	CASSIRDLGFNYGYTF	TGTGCCAGTAGTATCCGGGACTTGGGGTTTAACTATGGCTACACCTTC
19	TRBJ1-5	TRBV4-2	NA	TRBD1	CASSHDPGQGALSNQPQHF	TGTGCCAGCAGCCATGACCCGGGACAGGGAGCTTTAAGCAATCAGCCCCAGCATTTT
16	TRBJ2-1	TRBV4-3	NA	TRBD2	CASSQVSGGPNNEQFF	TGCGCCAGCAGCCAAGTTAGCGGGGGGCCCAACAATGAGCAGTTCTTC